This entry is about one T cell receptor beta chain. The antigen is unknown. Once RNA had been extracted, it was reverse transcribed into cDNA to act as the sequencing template. Some clones are missing from TCRdb's copy, which holds only in-frame ones; the method was immunoSEQ multiplex PCR. The sample carries roughly 20,000 clones, less than 70% recorded once. The entry originates in a study of CD8+ T cells in alopecia areata. Study results and limitations: Sequencing of scalp samples also captures resident alphabeta T cells of normal skin.

Peripheral blood samples and lesional scalp punch biopsies were obtained from alopecia areata patients. V shed 3 bases and J shed 6 bases, with 16 bases lying between them. Germline V lookup: CDR1 LGHNA, CDR2 YSLEER. CDR3 length: 15 residues. Sequencing used skin, obtained at week 0. The sequence was obtained from a human donor with alopecia areata. The rearrangement links TRBV4-3 to TRBJ2-3; the D call may be TRBD1 or TRBD2 (5 bases each). The chain's CDR3 is CASSQESSGTDTQYF. The CDR3 coding sequence is TGCGCCAGCAGCCAGGAAAGCTCAGGGACCGATACGCAGTATTTT.